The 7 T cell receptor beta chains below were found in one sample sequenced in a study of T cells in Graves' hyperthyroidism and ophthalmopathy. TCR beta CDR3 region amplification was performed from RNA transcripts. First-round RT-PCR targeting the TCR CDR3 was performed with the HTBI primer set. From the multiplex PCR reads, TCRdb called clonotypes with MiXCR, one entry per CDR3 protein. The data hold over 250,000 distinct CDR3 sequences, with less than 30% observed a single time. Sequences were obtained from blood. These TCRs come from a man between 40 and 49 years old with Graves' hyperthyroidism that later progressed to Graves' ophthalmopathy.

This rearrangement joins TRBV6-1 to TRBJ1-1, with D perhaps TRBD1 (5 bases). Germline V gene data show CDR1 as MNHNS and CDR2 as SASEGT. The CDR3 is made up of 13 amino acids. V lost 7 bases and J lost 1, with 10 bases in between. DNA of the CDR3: TGTGCCAGCACCAGACAGAGGAACACTGAAGCTTTCTTT. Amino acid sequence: CASTRQRNTEAFF.

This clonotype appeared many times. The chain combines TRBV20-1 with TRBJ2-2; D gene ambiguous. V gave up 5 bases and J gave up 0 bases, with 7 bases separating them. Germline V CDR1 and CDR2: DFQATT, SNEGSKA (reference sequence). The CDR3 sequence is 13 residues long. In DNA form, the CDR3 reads TGCAGTGCTTACCCTTCGAACACCGGGGAGCTGTTTTTT. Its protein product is CSAYPSNTGELFF.

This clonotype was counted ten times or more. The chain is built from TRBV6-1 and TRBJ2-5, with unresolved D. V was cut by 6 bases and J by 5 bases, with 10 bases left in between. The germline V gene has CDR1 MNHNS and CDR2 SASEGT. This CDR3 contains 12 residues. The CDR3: CASSPDPETQYF. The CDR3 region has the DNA TGTGCCAGCAGCCCAGATCCCGAGACCCAGTACTTC.

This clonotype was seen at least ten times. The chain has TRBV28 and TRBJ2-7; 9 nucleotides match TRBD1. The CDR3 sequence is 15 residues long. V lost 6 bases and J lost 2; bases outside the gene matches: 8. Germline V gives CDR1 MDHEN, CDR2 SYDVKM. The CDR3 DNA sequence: TGTGCCAGCAGACAACCCGGGACAGGGACCTACGAGCAGTACTTC. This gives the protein CASRQPGTGTYEQYF.

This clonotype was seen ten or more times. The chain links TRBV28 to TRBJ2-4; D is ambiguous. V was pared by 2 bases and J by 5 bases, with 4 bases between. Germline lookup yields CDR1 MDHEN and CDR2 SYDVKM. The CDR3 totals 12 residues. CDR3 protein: CASSLLQNIQYF. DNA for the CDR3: TGTGCCAGCAGTTTACTCCAAAACATTCAGTACTTC.

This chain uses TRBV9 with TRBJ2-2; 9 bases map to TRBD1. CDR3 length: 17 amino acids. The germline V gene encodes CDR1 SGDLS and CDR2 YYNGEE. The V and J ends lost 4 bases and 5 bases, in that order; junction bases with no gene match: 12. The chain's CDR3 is CASSPQVWTGETGELFF. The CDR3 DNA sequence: TGTGCCAGCAGCCCTCAAGTTTGGACAGGGGAAACCGGGGAGCTGTTTTTT.

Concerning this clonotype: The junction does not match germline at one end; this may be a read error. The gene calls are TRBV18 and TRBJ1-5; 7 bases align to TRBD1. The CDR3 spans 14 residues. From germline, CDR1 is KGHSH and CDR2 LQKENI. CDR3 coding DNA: TGTGCCGGCTCACCCCAGGGGGACTCTCAGCCCCAGCATTTT. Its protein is CAGSPQGDSQPQHF.